The text below deals with one T cell receptor beta chain. Its antigen remains unidentified. The CDR3 totals 14 residues. V dropped 1 base and J dropped 7 bases, with 11 bases sitting between them. Germline V gives CDR1 MGHDK, CDR2 SYGVNS. Method: immunoSEQ multiplex PCR; TCRdb's copy keeps in-frame clones and lacks some. The data hold around 180,000 clones, with 90% to 95% observed a single time. The entry originates in a study of T cell responses to AZD1222 COVID-19 vaccine. Study results and caveats: At study baseline, merely more than 5 AZD1222 recipients were seropositive. Once two AZD1222 doses were given, Spike-specific TCR breadth and depth went up. At 160-218 and 743-854, vaccine-associated CD4 TCRs were dominant, and they spanned spike. Clonal diversity may have been underestimated in mostly white British donors.

This chain links TRBV25-1 with TRBJ1-5; possibly TRBD1 for D (6 bases). This TCR was recovered from an adult in good health. Sequenced here: peripheral blood, sampled on day 0 of AZD1222 vaccination. CDR3 nucleotide sequence: TGTGCCAGCAGTGAATGGGGGGCCGGGCAGCCCCAGCATTTT. It translates to CASSEWGAGQPQHF.